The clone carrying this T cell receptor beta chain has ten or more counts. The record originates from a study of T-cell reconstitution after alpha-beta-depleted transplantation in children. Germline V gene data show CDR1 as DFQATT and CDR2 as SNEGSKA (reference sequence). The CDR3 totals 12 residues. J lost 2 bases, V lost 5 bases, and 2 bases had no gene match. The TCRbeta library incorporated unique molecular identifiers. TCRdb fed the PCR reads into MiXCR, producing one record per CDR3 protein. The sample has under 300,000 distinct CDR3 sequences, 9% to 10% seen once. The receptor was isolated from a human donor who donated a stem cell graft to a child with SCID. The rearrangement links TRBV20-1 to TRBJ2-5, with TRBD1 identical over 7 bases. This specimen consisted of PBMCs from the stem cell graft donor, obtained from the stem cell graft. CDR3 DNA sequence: TGCAGTGCTTCACAGGGGCAAGAGACCCAGTACTTC. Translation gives CSASQGQETQYF.